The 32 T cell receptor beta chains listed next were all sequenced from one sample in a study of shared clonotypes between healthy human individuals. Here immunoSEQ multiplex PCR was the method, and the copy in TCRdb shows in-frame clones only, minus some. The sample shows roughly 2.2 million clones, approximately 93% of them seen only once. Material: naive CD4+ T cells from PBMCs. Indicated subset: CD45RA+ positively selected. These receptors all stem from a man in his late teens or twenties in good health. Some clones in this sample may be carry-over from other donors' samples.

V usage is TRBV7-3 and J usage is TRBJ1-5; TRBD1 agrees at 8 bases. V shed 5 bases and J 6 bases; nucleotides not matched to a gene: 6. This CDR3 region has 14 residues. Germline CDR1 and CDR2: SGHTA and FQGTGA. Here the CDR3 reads CASSQGAPGQPQHF. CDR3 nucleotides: TGTGCCAGCAGCCAGGGGGCGCCGGGTCAGCCCCAGCATTTT.

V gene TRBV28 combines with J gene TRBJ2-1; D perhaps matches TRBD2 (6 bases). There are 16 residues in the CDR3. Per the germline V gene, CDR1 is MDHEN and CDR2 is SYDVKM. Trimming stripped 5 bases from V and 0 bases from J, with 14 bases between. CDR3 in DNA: TGTGCCAGCAGTGTTCCCGGGCGGGACTCCTACAATGAGCAGTTCTTC. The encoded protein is CASSVPGRDSYNEQFF. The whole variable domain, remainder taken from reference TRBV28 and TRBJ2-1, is DVKVTQSSRYLVKRTGEKVFLECVQDMDHENMFWYRQDPGLGLRLIYFSYDVKMKEKGDIPEGYSVSREKKERFSLILESASTNQTSMYLCASSVPGRDSYNEQFFGPGTRLTVL.

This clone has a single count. CDR3 sequence: CASSSGQGMNTEAFF. DNA of the CDR3: TGTGCCAGCAGCTCCGGACAGGGCATGAACACTGAAGCTTTCTTT. J is TRBJ1-1 and V is TRBV9; TRBD1 aligns across 8 bases. Germline CDR1 SGDLS, CDR2 YYNGEE. V shed 4 bases and J 0 bases; nucleotides not matched to a gene: 5. CDR3 length equals 15 residues.

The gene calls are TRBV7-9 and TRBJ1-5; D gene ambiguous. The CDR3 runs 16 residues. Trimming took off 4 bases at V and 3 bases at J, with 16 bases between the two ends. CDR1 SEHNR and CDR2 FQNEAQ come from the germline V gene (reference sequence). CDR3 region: CASSSYTGPFNQPQHF. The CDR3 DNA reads TGTGCCAGCAGCTCCTATACCGGCCCATTCAATCAGCCCCAGCATTTT.

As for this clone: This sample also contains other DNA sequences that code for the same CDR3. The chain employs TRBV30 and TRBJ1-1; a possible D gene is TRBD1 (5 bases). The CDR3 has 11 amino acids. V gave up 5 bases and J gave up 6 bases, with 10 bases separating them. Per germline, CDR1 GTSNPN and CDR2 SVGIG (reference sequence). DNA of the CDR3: TGTGCCTGGTCTGGGGGGGCTGAAGCTTTCTTT. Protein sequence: CAWSGGAEAFF.

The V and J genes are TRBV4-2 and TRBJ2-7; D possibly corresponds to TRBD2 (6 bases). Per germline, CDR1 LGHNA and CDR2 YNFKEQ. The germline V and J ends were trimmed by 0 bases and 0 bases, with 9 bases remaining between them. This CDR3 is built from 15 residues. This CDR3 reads CASSQDHGSSYEQYF. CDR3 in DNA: TGTGCCAGCAGCCAAGATCACGGGAGCTCCTACGAGCAGTACTTC.

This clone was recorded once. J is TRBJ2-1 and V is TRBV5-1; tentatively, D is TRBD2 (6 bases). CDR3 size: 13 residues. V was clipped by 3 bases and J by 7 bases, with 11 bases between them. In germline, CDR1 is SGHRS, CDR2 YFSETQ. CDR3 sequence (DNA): TGCGCCAGCAGCTGGATCCGGGAGAATGAGCAGTTCTTC. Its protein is CASSWIRENEQFF.

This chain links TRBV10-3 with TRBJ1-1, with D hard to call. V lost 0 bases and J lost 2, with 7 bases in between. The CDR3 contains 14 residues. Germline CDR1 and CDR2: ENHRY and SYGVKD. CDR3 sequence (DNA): TGTGCCATCAGTGAGTCGGTGACCAACACTGAAGCTTTCTTT. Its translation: CAISESVTNTEAFF.

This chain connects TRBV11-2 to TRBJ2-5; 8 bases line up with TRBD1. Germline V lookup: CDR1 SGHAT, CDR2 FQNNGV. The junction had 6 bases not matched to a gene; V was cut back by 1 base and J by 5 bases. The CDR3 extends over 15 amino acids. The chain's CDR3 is CASSLARTGTETQYF. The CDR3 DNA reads TGTGCCAGCAGCTTAGCCCGGACAGGGACGGAGACCCAGTACTTC. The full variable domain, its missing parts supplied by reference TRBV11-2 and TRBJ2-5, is EAGVAQSPRYKIIEKRQSVAFWCNPISGHATLYWYQQILGQGPKLLIQFQNNGVVDDSQLPKDRFSAERLKGVDSTLKIQPAKLEDSAVYLCASSLARTGTETQYFGPGTRLLVL.

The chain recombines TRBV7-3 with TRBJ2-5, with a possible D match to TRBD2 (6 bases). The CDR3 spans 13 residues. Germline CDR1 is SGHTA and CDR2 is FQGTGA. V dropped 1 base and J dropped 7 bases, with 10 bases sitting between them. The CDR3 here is CASSLSGERTQYF. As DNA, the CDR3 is TGTGCCAGCAGCTTAAGCGGGGAACGGACCCAGTACTTC.

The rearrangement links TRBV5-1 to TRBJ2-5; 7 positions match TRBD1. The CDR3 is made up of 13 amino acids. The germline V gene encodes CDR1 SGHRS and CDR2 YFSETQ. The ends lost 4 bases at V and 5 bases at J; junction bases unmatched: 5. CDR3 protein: CASSEGAGETQYF. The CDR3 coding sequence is TGCGCCAGCAGCGAGGGGGCGGGCGAGACCCAGTACTTC. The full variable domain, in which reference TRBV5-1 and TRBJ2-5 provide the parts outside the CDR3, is KAGVTQTPRYLIKTRGQQVTLSCSPISGHRSVSWYQQTPGQGLQFLFEYFSETQRNKGNFPGRFSGRQFSNSRSEMNVSTLELGDSALYLCASSEGAGETQYFGPGTRLLVL.

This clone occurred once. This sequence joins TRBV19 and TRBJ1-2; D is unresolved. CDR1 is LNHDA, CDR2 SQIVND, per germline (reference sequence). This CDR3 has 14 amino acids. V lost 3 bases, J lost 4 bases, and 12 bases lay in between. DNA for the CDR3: TGTGCCAGTAGTATTAACCAGGACCGCTATGGCTACACCTTC. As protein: CASSINQDRYGYTF.

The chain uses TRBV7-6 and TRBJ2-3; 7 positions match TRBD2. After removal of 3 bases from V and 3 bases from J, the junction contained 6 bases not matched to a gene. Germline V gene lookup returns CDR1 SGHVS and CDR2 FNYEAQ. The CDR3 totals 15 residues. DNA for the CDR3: TGTGCCAGCAGCTTGGGGGGAGGGCGTACAGATACGCAGTATTTT. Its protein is CASSLGGGRTDTQYF.

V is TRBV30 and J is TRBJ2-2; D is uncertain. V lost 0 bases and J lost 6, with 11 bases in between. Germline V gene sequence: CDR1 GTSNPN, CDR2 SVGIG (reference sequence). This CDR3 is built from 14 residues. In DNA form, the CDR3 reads TGTGCCTGGAGTGTTGTCTCGGTATCCGGGGAGCTGTTTTTT. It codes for CAWSVVSVSGELFF.

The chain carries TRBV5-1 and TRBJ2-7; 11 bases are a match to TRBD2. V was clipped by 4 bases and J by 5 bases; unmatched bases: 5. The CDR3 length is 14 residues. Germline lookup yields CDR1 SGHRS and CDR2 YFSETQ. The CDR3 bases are TGCGCCAGCAGCCCCACTAGCGGGAGCGACGAGCAGTACTTC. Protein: CASSPTSGSDEQYF. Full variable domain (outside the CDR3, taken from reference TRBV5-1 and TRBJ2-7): KAGVTQTPRYLIKTRGQQVTLSCSPISGHRSVSWYQQTPGQGLQFLFEYFSETQRNKGNFPGRFSGRQFSNSRSEMNVSTLELGDSALYLCASSPTSGSDEQYFGPGTRLTVT.

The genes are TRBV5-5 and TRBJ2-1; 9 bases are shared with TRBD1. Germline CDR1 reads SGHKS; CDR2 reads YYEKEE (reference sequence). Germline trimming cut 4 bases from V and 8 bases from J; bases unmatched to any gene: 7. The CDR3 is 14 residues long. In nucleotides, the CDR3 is TGTGCCAGCAGCGCGGGACAGGGTTGGGATGAGCAGTTCTTC. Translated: CASSAGQGWDEQFF.

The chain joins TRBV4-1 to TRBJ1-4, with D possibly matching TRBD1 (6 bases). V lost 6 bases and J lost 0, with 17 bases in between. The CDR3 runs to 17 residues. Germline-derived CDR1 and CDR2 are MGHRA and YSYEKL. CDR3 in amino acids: CASSPALGAATNEKLFF. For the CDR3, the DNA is TGCGCCAGCAGTCCCGCGTTGGGGGCCGCAACTAATGAAAAACTGTTTTTT.

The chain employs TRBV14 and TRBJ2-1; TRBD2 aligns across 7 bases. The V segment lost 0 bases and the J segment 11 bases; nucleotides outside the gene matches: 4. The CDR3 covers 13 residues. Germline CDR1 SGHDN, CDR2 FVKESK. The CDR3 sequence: CASSQDRREKQFF. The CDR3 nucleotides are TGTGCCAGCAGCCAAGATAGGCGGGAGAAGCAGTTCTTC.

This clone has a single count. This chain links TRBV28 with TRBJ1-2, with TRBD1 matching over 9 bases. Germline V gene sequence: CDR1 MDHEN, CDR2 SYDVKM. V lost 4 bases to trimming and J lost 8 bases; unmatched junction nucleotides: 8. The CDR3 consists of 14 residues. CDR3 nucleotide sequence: TGTGCCAGCAGTTCCCAATGGGACAGGGTCGGCTACACCTTC. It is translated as CASSSQWDRVGYTF.

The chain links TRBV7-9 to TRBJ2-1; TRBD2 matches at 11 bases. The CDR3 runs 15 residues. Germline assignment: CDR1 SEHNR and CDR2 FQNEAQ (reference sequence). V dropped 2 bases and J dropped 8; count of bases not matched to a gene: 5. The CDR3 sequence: CASSLRGLAVDEQFF. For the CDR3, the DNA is TGTGCCAGCAGCTTAAGGGGACTAGCGGTAGATGAGCAGTTCTTC. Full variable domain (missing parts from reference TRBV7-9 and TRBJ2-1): DTGVSQNPRHKITKRGQNVTFRCDPISEHNRLYWYRQTLGQGPEFLTYFQNEAQLEKSRLLSDRFSAERPKGSFSTLEIQRTEQGDSAMYLCASSLRGLAVDEQFFGPGTRLTVL.

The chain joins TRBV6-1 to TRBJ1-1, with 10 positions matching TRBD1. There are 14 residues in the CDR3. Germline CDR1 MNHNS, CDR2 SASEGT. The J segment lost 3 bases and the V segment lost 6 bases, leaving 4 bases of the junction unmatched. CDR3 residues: CASSRDRGDTEAFF. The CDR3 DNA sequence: TGTGCCAGCAGCCGGGACAGGGGAGACACTGAAGCTTTCTTT.

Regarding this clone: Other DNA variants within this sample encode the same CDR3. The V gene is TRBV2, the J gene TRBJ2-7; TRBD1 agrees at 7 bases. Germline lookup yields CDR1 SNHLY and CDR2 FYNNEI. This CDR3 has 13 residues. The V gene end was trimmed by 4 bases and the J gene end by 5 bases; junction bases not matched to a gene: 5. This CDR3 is CASSGQGTHEQYF. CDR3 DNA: TGTGCCAGCAGTGGACAGGGAACTCACGAGCAGTACTTC.

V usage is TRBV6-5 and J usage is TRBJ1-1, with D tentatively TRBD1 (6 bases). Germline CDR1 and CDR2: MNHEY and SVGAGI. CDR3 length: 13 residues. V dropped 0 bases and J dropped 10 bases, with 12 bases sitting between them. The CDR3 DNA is TGTGCCAGCAGTTACTCCTATACGGGGGCAGCTTTCTTT. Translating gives CASSYSYTGAAFF.

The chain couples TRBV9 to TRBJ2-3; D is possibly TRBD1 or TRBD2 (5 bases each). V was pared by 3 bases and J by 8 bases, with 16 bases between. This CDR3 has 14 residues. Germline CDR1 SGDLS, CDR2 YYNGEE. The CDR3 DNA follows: TGTGCCAGCAGCGAAGGGGACGCTCGGGGTACGCAGTATTTT. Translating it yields CASSEGDARGTQYF.

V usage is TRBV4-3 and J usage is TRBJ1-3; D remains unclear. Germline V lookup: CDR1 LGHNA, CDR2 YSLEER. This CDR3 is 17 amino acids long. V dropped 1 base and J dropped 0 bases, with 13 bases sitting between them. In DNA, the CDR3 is TGCGCCAGCAGCCAAGGGCAGGCGGTCTACTCTGGAAACACCATATATTTT. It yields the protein CASSQGQAVYSGNTIYF.

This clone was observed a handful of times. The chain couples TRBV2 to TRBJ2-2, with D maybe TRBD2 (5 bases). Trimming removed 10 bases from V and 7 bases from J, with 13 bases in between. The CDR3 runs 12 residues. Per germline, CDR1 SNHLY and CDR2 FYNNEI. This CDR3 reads CATRRVGGELFF. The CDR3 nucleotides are TGTGCCACCCGGCGGGTCGGCGGGGAGCTGTTTTTT.

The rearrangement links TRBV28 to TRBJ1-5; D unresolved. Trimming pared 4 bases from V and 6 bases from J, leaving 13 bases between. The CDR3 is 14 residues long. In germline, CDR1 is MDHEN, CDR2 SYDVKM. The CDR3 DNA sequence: TGTGCCAGCAGTTCGGCCATCCCGGGTCAGCCCCAGCATTTT. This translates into CASSSAIPGQPQHF. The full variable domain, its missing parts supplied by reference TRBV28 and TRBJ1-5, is DVKVTQSSRYLVKRTGEKVFLECVQDMDHENMFWYRQDPGLGLRLIYFSYDVKMKEKGDIPEGYSVSREKKERFSLILESASTNQTSMYLCASSSAIPGQPQHFGDGTRLSIL.

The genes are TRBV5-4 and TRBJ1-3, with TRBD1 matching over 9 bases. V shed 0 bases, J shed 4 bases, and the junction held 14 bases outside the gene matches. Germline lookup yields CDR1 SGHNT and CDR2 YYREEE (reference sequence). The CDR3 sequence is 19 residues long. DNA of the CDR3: TGTGCCAGCAGCTTGGCAGGGACAGGGCCCCTAGTGAGCGGAAACACCATATATTTT. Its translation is CASSLAGTGPLVSGNTIYF.

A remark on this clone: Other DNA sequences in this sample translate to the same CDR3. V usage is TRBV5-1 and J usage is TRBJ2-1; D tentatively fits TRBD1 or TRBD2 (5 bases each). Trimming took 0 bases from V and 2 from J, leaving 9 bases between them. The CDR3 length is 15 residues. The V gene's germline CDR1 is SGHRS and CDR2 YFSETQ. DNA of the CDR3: TGCGCCAGCAGCTTGGTTCAGGGACCCTACAATGAGCAGTTCTTC. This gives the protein CASSLVQGPYNEQFF.

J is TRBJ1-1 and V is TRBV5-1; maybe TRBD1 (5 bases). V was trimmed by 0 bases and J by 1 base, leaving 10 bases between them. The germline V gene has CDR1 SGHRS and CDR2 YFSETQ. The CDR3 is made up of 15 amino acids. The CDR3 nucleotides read TGCGCCAGCAGCTTGGGCGCGACAGAGAACACTGAAGCTTTCTTT. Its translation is CASSLGATENTEAFF. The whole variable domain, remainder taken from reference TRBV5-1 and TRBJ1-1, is KAGVTQTPRYLIKTRGQQVTLSCSPISGHRSVSWYQQTPGQGLQFLFEYFSETQRNKGNFPGRFSGRQFSNSRSEMNVSTLELGDSALYLCASSLGATENTEAFFGQGTRLTVV.

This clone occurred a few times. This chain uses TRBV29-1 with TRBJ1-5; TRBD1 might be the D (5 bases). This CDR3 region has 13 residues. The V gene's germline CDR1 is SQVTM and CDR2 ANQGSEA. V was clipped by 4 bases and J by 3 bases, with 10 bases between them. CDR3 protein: CSVAGIDNQPQHF. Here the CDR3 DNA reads TGCAGCGTTGCAGGGATCGACAATCAGCCCCAGCATTTT. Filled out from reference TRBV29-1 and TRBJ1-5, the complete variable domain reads SAVISQKPSRDICQRGTSLTIQCQVDSQVTMMFWYRQQPGQSLTLIATANQGSEATYESGFVIDKFPISRPNLTFSTLTVSNMSPEDSSIYLCSVAGIDNQPQHFGDGTRLSIL.

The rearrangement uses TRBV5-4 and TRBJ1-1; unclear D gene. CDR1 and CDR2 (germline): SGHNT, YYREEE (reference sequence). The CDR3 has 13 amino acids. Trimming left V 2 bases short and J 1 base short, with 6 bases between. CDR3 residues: CASSFQENTEAFF. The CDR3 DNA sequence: TGTGCCAGCAGCTTTCAGGAGAACACTGAAGCTTTCTTT.